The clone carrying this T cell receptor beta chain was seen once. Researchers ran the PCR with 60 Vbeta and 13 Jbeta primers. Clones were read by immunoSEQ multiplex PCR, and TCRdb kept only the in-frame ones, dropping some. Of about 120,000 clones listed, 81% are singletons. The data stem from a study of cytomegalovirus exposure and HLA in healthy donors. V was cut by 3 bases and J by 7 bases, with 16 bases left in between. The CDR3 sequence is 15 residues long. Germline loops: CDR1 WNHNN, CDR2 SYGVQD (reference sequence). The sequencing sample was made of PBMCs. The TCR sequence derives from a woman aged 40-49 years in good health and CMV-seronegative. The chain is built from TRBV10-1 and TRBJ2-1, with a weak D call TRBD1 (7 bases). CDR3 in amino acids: CASSESGAGGNEQFF. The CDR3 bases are TGCGCCAGCAGTGAATCGGGGGCAGGGGGGAATGAGCAGTTCTTC.